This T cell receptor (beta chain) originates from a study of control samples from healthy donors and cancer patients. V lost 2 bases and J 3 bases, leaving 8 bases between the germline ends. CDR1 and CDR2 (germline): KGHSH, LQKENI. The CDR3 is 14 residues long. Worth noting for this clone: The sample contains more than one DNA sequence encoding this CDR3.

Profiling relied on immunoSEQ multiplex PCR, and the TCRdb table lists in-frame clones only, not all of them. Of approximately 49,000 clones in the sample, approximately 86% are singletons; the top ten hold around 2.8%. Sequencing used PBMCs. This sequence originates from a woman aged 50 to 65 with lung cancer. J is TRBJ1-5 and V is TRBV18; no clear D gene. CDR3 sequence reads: CASSPGGSNQPQHF. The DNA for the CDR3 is TGTGCCAGCTCACCAGGAGGTTCCAATCAGCCCCAGCATTTT.